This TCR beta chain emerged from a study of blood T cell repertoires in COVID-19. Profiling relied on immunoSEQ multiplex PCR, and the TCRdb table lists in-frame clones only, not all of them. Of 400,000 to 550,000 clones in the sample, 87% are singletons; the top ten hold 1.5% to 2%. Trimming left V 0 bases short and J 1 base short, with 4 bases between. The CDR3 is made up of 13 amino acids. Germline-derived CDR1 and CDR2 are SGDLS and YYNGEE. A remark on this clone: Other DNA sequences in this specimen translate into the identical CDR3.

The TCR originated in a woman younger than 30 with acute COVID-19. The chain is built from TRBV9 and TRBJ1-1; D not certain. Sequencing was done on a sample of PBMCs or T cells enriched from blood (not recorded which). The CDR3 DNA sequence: TGTGCCAGCAGCGTAGACAGGAACACTGAAGCTTTCTTT. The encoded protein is CASSVDRNTEAFF.